This T cell receptor beta chain is from a study of cytomegalovirus exposure and HLA in healthy donors. The study, taken as a whole, reports: Cytomegalovirus-associated TCR beta chains were listed, numbering 150 to 200.

Repertoires were generated with immunoSEQ multiplex PCR, while TCRdb's copy carries only in-frame clones and drops some. The sample lists about 130,000 clones, roughly nine tenths occurring once. CDR1 and CDR2 from the germline V gene are SGHRS and YFSETQ. The CDR3 runs 14 residues. The V gene end was trimmed by 2 bases and the J gene end by 2 bases; junction bases not matched to a gene: 3. Comment on this clone: Its antigen is not identified.

The sequenced sample was PBMCs. The source is a woman under 30 in good health and CMV-seronegative. The rearrangement links TRBV5-1 to TRBJ1-1, with 7 nucleotides matching TRBD1. CDR3 amino acids: CASSFRTGNTEAFF. In nucleotides, the CDR3 is TGCGCCAGCAGCTTCCGGACAGGCAACACTGAAGCTTTCTTT.